The source of this TCR beta chain is a study of blood T cells in healthy people across ages. The CDR3 spans 13 residues. Germline V gives CDR1 SQVTM, CDR2 ANQGSEA. V shed 2 bases and J shed 5 bases, with 12 bases lying between them. Together with a sample-barcoded 5' primer, a J-beta primer mix was included in a second PCR lasting about 6 to 11 cycles. TCRdb ran MiXCR on the 5' RACE reads and lists one entry per CDR3 protein. The sample carries some 700,000 distinct CDR3 sequences, approximately 39% recorded once. The sequence was obtained from a woman in her sixties or seventies in good health. The sample was blood. The chain employs TRBV29-1 and TRBJ2-5, with D possibly matching TRBD1 (6 bases). The CDR3 is CSVEMDSLETQYF. DNA for the CDR3: TGCAGCGTTGAAATGGACAGTCTGGAGACCCAGTACTTC.